A selection of T cell receptor beta chains follows, all from one sample in a study of blood T cells in healthy people across ages. Each CDR3 protein gets one entry after TCRdb re-called the 5' RACE reads with MiXCR. The top ten clones hold 3% of a sample with 600,000 to 900,000 distinct CDR3 sequences, roughly 24% of them seen once. These data are also associated with another study on T cells of mothers and their children.

Sequencing input: blood. The origin of the receptors is a boy aged 5-17 years in good health. CDR3s include the opening cysteine and the closing phenylalanine or tryptophan. Each record gives: J gene, V gene, CDR3 protein.

J: TRBJ2-7
V: TRBV5-5
CDR3: CASSLVGGQYF

J: TRBJ1-2
V: TRBV7-2
CDR3: CASSSRTGEGGYTF

J: TRBJ2-3
V: TRBV7-9
CDR3: CASSRDRLNTDTQYF

J: TRBJ1-4
V: TRBV12-3/TRBV12-4
CDR3: CASSLRAGEKLFF

J: TRBJ2-7
V: TRBV29-1
CDR3: CSVYSRPGKYF

J: TRBJ2-3
V: TRBV29-1
CDR3: CSAGGWADTQYF

J: TRBJ2-2
V: TRBV4-1
CDR3: CASSQDAGTGELFF

J: TRBJ2-5
V: TRBV6-2/TRBV6-3
CDR3: CASSYPKTQYF

J: TRBJ2-3
V: TRBV4-1
CDR3: CASSQDLAPGGQYTQYF

J: -
V: TRBV7-2
CDR3: CASSLFPSGGGTYNEQFF

J: TRBJ1-6
V: TRBV11-1
CDR3: CASSLFSYSGFRSSYNSPLHF

J: TRBJ2-1
V: TRBV20-1
CDR3: CSARKAGGLDEQFF

J: TRBJ2-4
V: TRBV11-2
CDR3: CASSPQGNRVYDIQYF

J: TRBJ2-7
V: TRBV6-1
CDR3: CASSEAENYEQYF

J: TRBJ2-1
V: TRBV5-1
CDR3: CASTRAGPSSYNEQFF

J: TRBJ2-1
V: TRBV10-3
CDR3: CAINHDRDNEQFF

J: TRBJ2-2
V: TRBV9
CDR3: CASSLGVTGELFF

J: TRBJ1-2
V: TRBV3-1
CDR3: CASSQGPAVGYGYTF

J: TRBJ2-5
V: TRBV2
CDR3: CASKVQGDETQYF

J: TRBJ2-5
V: TRBV7-8
CDR3: CASNGKTFQETQYF

J: TRBJ2-3
V: TRBV27
CDR3: CASSLVLGRDTQYF

J: TRBJ2-7
V: TRBV20-1
CDR3: CSAAGRSYEQYF

J: TRBJ2-5
V: TRBV29-1
CDR3: CSVGRGREETQYF

J: TRBJ2-7
V: TRBV9
CDR3: CASSEDPGPGDEQYF

J: TRBJ1-2
V: TRBV20-1
CDR3: CSADAGSFGYTF

J: TRBJ1-1
V: TRBV20-1
CDR3: CSARDGTARDPFF

J: TRBJ2-2
V: TRBV7-8
CDR3: CASSLLQGTGTGELFF

J: TRBJ1-1
V: TRBV30
CDR3: CTWTGDRRDTEAFF

J: TRBJ1-2
V: TRBV6-5
CDR3: CASTGGGPWGYTF

J: TRBJ1-1
V: TRBV6-1
CDR3: CASSRYRNTEAFF

J: TRBJ1-2
V: TRBV28
CDR3: CASRETGLLYGYTF

J: TRBJ1-3
V: TRBV10-3
CDR3: CAVRQQGKGDTIYF

J: TRBJ2-5
V: TRBV20-1
CDR3: CSARPGQGGETQYF

J: TRBJ2-7
V: TRBV14
CDR3: CASSQAGRGRVAYEQYF

J: TRBJ2-5
V: TRBV4-1
CDR3: CASSQGAASGRKETQYF

J: TRBJ2-7
V: TRBV18
CDR3: CASSQSQGIGSYEQYF

J: TRBJ1-2
V: TRBV12-3/TRBV12-4
CDR3: CASSYRQSYGYTF

J: TRBJ1-2
V: TRBV12-3/TRBV12-4
CDR3: CASSLSGNKYYGYTF

J: TRBJ2-2
V: TRBV29-1
CDR3: CSVWTGMNTGELFF

J: TRBJ2-1
V: TRBV7-2
CDR3: CASSWALAGVTNEQFF

J: TRBJ1-2
V: TRBV11-2
CDR3: CASSPGYRMDGYTF

J: -
V: TRBV27
CDR3: CASSQTSGGETQYF

J: TRBJ2-3
V: TRBV29-1
CDR3: CSVEGGASRTQYF

J: TRBJ2-5
V: TRBV7-7
CDR3: CASSQRVGQGETQYF

J: TRBJ2-7
V: TRBV4-1
CDR3: CASSQDRGRYEQYF

J: TRBJ1-1
V: TRBV7-9
CDR3: CASSPRLGHSNTEAFF

J: TRBJ2-7
V: TRBV5-1
CDR3: CASSSNPGGAASYEQYF

J: TRBJ2-6
V: TRBV27
CDR3: CASSQLVAGANVLTF

J: TRBJ2-1
V: TRBV13
CDR3: CASSWTSFDEQFF

J: TRBJ2-7
V: TRBV6-1
CDR3: CASRPTSGGPYEQYF

J: TRBJ1-2
V: TRBV3-1
CDR3: CASSRHRAESRGYTF

J: TRBJ1-4
V: TRBV20-1
CDR3: CSASVGGGNEKLFF

J: TRBJ2-5
V: TRBV6-5
CDR3: CASSYLGLAGPQGETQYF